The present T cell receptor beta chain was sequenced within a study of blood T cell repertoires in COVID-19. Study details: Italy, Spain and the United States were the sources of the convalescent and acute COVID-19 samples.

As originally analysed: Reference gene primer amplification in the assay estimated nucleated cell counts. Data came from immunoSEQ multiplex PCR; TCRdb stores just in-frame clones and leaves some out. That table furnishes V, J and clone size, whereas the DNA furnished D and trimming. This sample has approximately 300,000 clones, with roughly 90% found just once. The CDR3 consists of 15 residues. Germline V gene lookup returns CDR1 MDHEN and CDR2 SYDVKM. Trimming took 3 bases from V and 5 from J; bases not matched to a gene: 7. Those who participated ranged in age from roughly 18 to 90 years and resided in 20 to 25 US areas.

The clonotype comes from a woman between 18 and 29 years old with acute COVID-19. Sequenced material: PBMCs or T cells enriched from blood (not recorded which). V is TRBV28 and J is TRBJ2-7; TRBD2 matches at 10 bases. CDR3 sequence reads: CASSFLLAGANEQYF. As DNA, the CDR3 is TGTGCCAGCAGTTTTCTTCTAGCGGGAGCAAACGAGCAGTACTTC. Full variable domain (remainder filled in from reference TRBV28 and TRBJ2-7): DVKVTQSSRYLVKRTGEKVFLECVQDMDHENMFWYRQDPGLGLRLIYFSYDVKMKEKGDIPEGYSVSREKKERFSLILESASTNQTSMYLCASSFLLAGANEQYFGPGTRLTVT.